The 23 T cell receptor beta chains given below trace back to one sample, sequenced in a study of T cell responses to AZD1222 COVID-19 vaccine (dated by TCRdb to about 2021). Libraries came from the immunoSEQ multiplex PCR assay. TCRdb carries this immuneACCESS record with in-frame sequences only. Its versions omit some clonotypes, under half of them owing to an unresolved V gene in the studies checked, with the rest unexplained. Here the sample has approximately 88,000 clones; 90% occur a single time. 5% to 6% of the sample rests with the top ten. Read against the paper, the sample's time point label means: about 28 days (+/-7) after the second vaccine dose. The material sequenced was peripheral blood, taken 28 days after the second AZD1222 dose. These receptors all stem from an adult who received the AZD1222 COVID-19 vaccine.

The J gene is TRBJ2-5, the V gene TRBV18; D is uncertain. This CDR3 contains 12 residues. CDR1 is KGHSH and CDR2 is LQKENI in the germline V gene. The germline V and J ends were trimmed by 4 bases and 5 bases, with 8 bases remaining between them. The DNA for the CDR3 is TGTGCCAGCTCACGGCTGGCTGAGACCCAGTACTTC. Protein product: CASSRLAETQYF.

V is TRBV15 and J is TRBJ2-3, with TRBD2 matching 15 bases. With V trimmed by 2 bases and J by 2 bases, 8 bases remained unmatched. Germline-derived CDR1 and CDR2 are LNHNV and YYDKDF (reference sequence). The CDR3 is 19 amino acids. The CDR3 reads CATSRTSRTSGGVTDTQYF. The CDR3, as DNA: TGTGCCACCAGCAGAACCTCGAGGACTAGCGGGGGGGTCACAGATACGCAGTATTTT.

CDR3 sequence: CASSLGRDYGYTF. The CDR3 coding sequence is TGTGCCAGCAGTTTGGGCAGGGACTATGGCTACACCTTC. This chain uses TRBV6-5 with TRBJ1-2; the D gene is possibly TRBD1 (5 bases). The CDR3 has 13 amino acids. Germline V lookup: CDR1 MNHEY, CDR2 SVGAGI. Trimming shortened V by 4 bases and J by 3 bases, and 9 bases separated the two germline ends.

V is TRBV2 and J is TRBJ1-2; 7 nucleotides match TRBD1. Germline V CDR1 and CDR2: SNHLY, FYNNEI. The CDR3 is 11 residues long. With 5 bases clipped from V and 12 bases from J, the junction kept 6 bases outside the gene matches. CDR3 DNA: TGTGCCAGCAGTCCGGACAGGTTTAACACCTTC. The encoded protein is CASSPDRFNTF.

The V and J genes are TRBV7-9 and TRBJ1-4; tentative D call: TRBD1 (5 bases). Trimming took 0 bases from V and 8 from J, leaving 16 bases between them. Germline V lookup: CDR1 SEHNR, CDR2 FQNEAQ (reference sequence). The CDR3 has 16 amino acids. CDR3 in amino acids: CASSLAGAAFSEKLFF. The CDR3 coding sequence is TGTGCCAGCAGCTTAGCCGGGGCGGCTTTTTCGGAAAAACTGTTTTTT.

This clone occurred once. The chain employs TRBV9 and TRBJ1-2, with 8 bases matching TRBD1. The CDR3 extends over 16 amino acids. The V segment lost 3 bases and the J segment 0 bases; nucleotides outside the gene matches: 7. The germline gives CDR1 SGDLS, CDR2 YYNGEE. CDR3 coding DNA: TGTGCCAGCAGCGCCTCGGGACAGGCCTCTAACTATGGCTACACCTTC. Translated: CASSASGQASNYGYTF.

The rearrangement uses TRBV5-1 and TRBJ2-7, with D perhaps TRBD1 or TRBD2 (5 bases each). V lost 0 bases to trimming and J lost 8 bases, with 24 bases between them. Germline V lookup: CDR1 SGHRS, CDR2 YFSETQ. This CDR3 region has 17 residues. This CDR3 reads CASSLAGTENGILKQYF. The DNA for the CDR3 is TGCGCCAGCAGCTTGGCAGGGACCGAGAACGGGATACTCAAGCAGTACTTC.

V is TRBV4-1 and J is TRBJ1-4; D call uncertain. The germline V and J ends were trimmed by 1 base and 7 bases, with 7 bases remaining between them. Germline CDR1 MGHRA, CDR2 YSYEKL. The CDR3 covers 13 residues. The CDR3 nucleotides are TGCGCCAGCAGCCAAGCCGGGTTTGAAAAACTGTTTTTT. It is translated as CASSQAGFEKLFF.

About this clone itself: One end of the junction varies from germline; a read error may be responsible. V gene TRBV29-1 combines with J gene TRBJ1-2; D remains ambiguous. Germline V CDR1 and CDR2: SQVTM, ANQGSEA. The CDR3 is 9 amino acids. CDR3 protein: CSVEWPSSF. DNA for the CDR3: TGCAGCGTTGAATGGCCCTCCTCCTTC.

To note about this clone: The sample carries other DNA sequences with the same CDR3. The CDR3 DNA reads TGTGCCAGCAGCTTAACTGGAGGCCAGCCCCAGCATTTT. This gives the protein CASSLTGGQPQHF. The chain recombines TRBV7-3 with TRBJ1-5; D ambiguous. CDR1 is SGHTA, CDR2 FQGTGA, per germline. Trimming shortened V by 0 bases and J by 7 bases, and 7 bases separated the two germline ends. The CDR3 contains 13 residues.

This chain uses TRBV2 with TRBJ2-4; TRBD1 agrees at 8 bases. This CDR3 comprises 14 residues. Trimming cost V 3 bases and J 5 bases; bases outside gene matches: 3. Looked up from germline, CDR1 is SNHLY and CDR2 is FYNNEI. The CDR3 spells CASSEDRVENIQYF. CDR3 nucleotide sequence: TGTGCCAGCAGTGAGGACAGGGTGGAAAACATTCAGTACTTC.

The genes are TRBV7-2 and TRBJ2-3; D is unclear. Trimming cost V 2 bases and J 4 bases, with 7 bases left between them. The CDR3 extends over 13 amino acids. The germline CDR1 and CDR2 sequences are SGHTA and FQGNSA. CDR3 coding DNA: TGTGCCAGCAGCTTAAACTTCGCAGATACGCAGTATTTT. Protein: CASSLNFADTQYF.

In nucleotides, the CDR3 is TGTGCCAGCACCCGTGACAGGGGGCCGAGGGGCTATGGCTACACCTTC. It codes for CASTRDRGPRGYGYTF. This chain joins TRBV9 and TRBJ1-2, with TRBD1 identical over 10 bases. Trimming at V came to 6 bases and at J to 4 bases, leaving 12 bases not matched to a gene. Germline loops: CDR1 SGDLS, CDR2 YYNGEE. The CDR3 has 16 residues.

Comments on this clone: The same CDR3 arises from other DNA sequences in this sample as well. This chain joins TRBV5-1 and TRBJ1-6; tentative D call: TRBD1 (5 bases). The CDR3 covers 15 residues. CDR1 is SGHRS, CDR2 YFSETQ, per germline. V dropped 0 bases and J dropped 7 bases, with 11 bases sitting between them. CDR3 sequence reads: CASSLEGAGNSPLHF. In DNA form, the CDR3 reads TGCGCCAGCAGCTTGGAAGGGGCGGGAAATTCACCCCTCCACTTT. Filled out from reference TRBV5-1 and TRBJ1-6, the complete variable domain reads KAGVTQTPRYLIKTRGQQVTLSCSPISGHRSVSWYQQTPGQGLQFLFEYFSETQRNKGNFPGRFSGRQFSNSRSEMNVSTLELGDSALYLCASSLEGAGNSPLHFGNGTRLTVT.

This CDR3 is CASSQAGTGANYGYTF. The CDR3 bases are TGCGCCAGCAGCCAAGCCGGGACAGGCGCTAACTATGGCTACACCTTC. The chain combines TRBV4-1 with TRBJ1-2; 8 positions match TRBD1. V lost 1 base, J lost 0 bases, and 4 bases stayed unmatched. CDR3 length equals 16 residues. Germline V CDR1 and CDR2: MGHRA, YSYEKL.

The V gene is TRBV6-5, the J gene TRBJ1-3, with unresolved D. The J call is uncertain, as TRBJ1-5 better fits the DNA end. Germline V CDR1 and CDR2: MNHEY, SVGAGI. The CDR3 runs to 11 residues. The CDR3 DNA reads as TGTGCCAGCAGTAATAGGATGGGACAGCATTTT. Residues: CASSNRMGQHF.

This clone showed up just once. The chain links TRBV7-2 to TRBJ1-6, with 7 bases matching TRBD1. With 5 bases clipped from V and 5 bases from J, the junction kept 12 bases outside the gene matches. CDR1 and CDR2 from the germline V gene are SGHTA and FQGNSA. This CDR3 spans 17 amino acids. The CDR3 here is CASSPHGTVQNNSPLHF. CDR3 in DNA: TGTGCCAGCAGCCCCCACGGGACAGTACAAAATAATTCACCCCTCCACTTT.

The genes are TRBV24-1 and TRBJ1-1; a possible D gene is TRBD1 (6 bases). Trimming removed 7 bases from V and 7 bases from J, with 9 bases in between. Germline V gives CDR1 KGHDR, CDR2 SFDVKD. This CDR3 has 11 residues. CDR3 loop: CATSQGSEAFF. CDR3 coding DNA: TGTGCCACCAGCCAGGGGAGTGAAGCTTTCTTT.

This rearrangement joins TRBV9 to TRBJ2-7, with a tentative D call TRBD2 (7 bases). In germline, CDR1 is SGDLS, CDR2 YYNGEE. V was shortened by 4 bases and J by 5 bases, with 16 bases between the two germline ends. The CDR3 is made up of 14 amino acids. CDR3 bases: TGTGCCAGCAGCCCCGTAGGGGGAGGGCACGAGCAGTACTTC. Translation: CASSPVGGGHEQYF.

V is TRBV4-1 and J is TRBJ1-2; no clear D gene. This CDR3 contains 14 residues. V dropped 0 bases and J dropped 5 bases, with 10 bases sitting between them. Germline V gives CDR1 MGHRA, CDR2 YSYEKL. DNA of the CDR3: TGCGCCAGCAGCCAAGATGGCAGCAAATATGGCTACACCTTC. Its protein product is CASSQDGSKYGYTF.

This chain uses TRBV11-2 with TRBJ2-1; maybe TRBD2 (6 bases). V was cut by 4 bases and J by 2 bases, with 21 bases left in between. Germline V lookup: CDR1 SGHAT, CDR2 FQNNGV. The CDR3 runs to 18 residues. The CDR3 DNA sequence: TGTGCCAGCAGCTCCCTAGGCCGGGGGTACCGTGCCTACAATGAGCAGTTCTTC. It yields the protein CASSSLGRGYRAYNEQFF.

Worth noting for this clone: Other nucleotide sequences in the sample specify the same CDR3. V is TRBV5-1 and J is TRBJ2-7; D uncertain. The CDR3 runs to 11 residues. V was shortened by 4 bases and J by 2 bases, with 4 bases between the two germline ends. CDR1 and CDR2 (germline): SGHRS, YFSETQ. CDR3 sequence reads: CASSLAYEQYF. CDR3 nucleotide sequence: TGCGCCAGCAGCCTAGCCTACGAGCAGTACTTC. The full variable domain, with the rest looked up from reference TRBV5-1 and TRBJ2-7, is KAGVTQTPRYLIKTRGQQVTLSCSPISGHRSVSWYQQTPGQGLQFLFEYFSETQRNKGNFPGRFSGRQFSNSRSEMNVSTLELGDSALYLCASSLAYEQYFGPGTRLTVT.

V is TRBV7-9 and J is TRBJ2-7, with D perhaps given as TRBD1 or TRBD2 (5 bases each). CDR1 and CDR2 from the germline V gene are SEHNR and FQNEAQ (reference sequence). The CDR3 extends over 14 amino acids. Trimming removed 5 bases from V and 2 bases from J, with 13 bases in between. The CDR3 is CASSRDGPPYEQYF. DNA for the CDR3: TGTGCCAGCAGCCGGGACGGTCCCCCCTACGAGCAGTACTTC. The whole variable domain, filled in from reference TRBV7-9 and TRBJ2-7, reads DTGVSQNPRHKITKRGQNVTFRCDPISEHNRLYWYRQTLGQGPEFLTYFQNEAQLEKSRLLSDRFSAERPKGSFSTLEIQRTEQGDSAMYLCASSRDGPPYEQYFGPGTRLTVT.